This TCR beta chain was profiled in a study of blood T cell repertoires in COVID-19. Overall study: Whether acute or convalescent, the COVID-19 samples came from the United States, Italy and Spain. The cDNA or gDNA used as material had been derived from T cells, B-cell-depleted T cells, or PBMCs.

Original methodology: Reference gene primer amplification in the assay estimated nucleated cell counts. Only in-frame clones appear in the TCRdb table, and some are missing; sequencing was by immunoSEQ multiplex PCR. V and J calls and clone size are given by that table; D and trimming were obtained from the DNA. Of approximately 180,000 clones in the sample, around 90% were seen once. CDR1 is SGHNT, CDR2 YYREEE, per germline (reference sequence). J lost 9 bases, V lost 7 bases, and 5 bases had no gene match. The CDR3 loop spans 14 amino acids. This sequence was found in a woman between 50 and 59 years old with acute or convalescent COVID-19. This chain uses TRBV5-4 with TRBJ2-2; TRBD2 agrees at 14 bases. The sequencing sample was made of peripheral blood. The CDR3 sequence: CASGLAGGNRELFF. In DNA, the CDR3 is TGTGCCAGCGGACTAGCGGGGGGCAATAGGGAGCTGTTTTTT. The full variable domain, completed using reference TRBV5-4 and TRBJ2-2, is ETGVTQSPTHLIKTRGQQVTLRCSSQSGHNTVSWYQQALGQGPQFIFQYYREEENGRGNFPPRFSGLQFPNYSSELNVNALELDDSALYLCASGLAGGNRELFFGEGSRLTVL.